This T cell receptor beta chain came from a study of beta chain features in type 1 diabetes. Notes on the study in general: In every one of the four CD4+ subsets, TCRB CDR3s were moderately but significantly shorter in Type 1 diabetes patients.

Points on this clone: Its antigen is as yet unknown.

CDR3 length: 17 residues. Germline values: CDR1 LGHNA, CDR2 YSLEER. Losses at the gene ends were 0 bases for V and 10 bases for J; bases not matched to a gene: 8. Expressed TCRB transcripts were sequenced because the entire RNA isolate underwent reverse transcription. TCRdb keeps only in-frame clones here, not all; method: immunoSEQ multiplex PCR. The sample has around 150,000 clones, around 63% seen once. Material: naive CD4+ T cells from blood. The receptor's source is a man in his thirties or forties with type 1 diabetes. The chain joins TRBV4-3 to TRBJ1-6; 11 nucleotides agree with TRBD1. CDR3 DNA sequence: TGCGCCAGCAGCCAAGATTCTTATGGGACAGGGGGATCACCCCTCCACTTT. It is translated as CASSQDSYGTGGSPLHF.